The 8 T cell receptor beta chains reported below all come from one sample, sequenced in a study of OX40 agonist ivuxolimab in advanced cancers. Repertoires were generated with immunoSEQ multiplex PCR, while TCRdb's copy carries only in-frame clones and drops some. This sample has roughly 34,000 clones; about 80% occur once, and the top ten carry approximately 24%. The input for sequencing was CD4+ or CD8+ T cells sorted from blood, taken in a trial of the OX40 agonist ivuxolimab. Source of these receptors: an adult with an advanced solid tumor such as melanoma, head and neck, liver or kidney cancer.

This clone was seen a handful of times. V usage is TRBV6-1 and J usage is TRBJ2-7; the D is unclear. The CDR3 is 11 residues long. Per the germline V gene, CDR1 is MNHNS and CDR2 is SASEGT. V lost 5 bases and J 9 bases, leaving 11 bases between the germline ends. The DNA for the CDR3 is TGTGCCAGCAGTTACCCCGACCGGCAGTACTTC. This encodes CASSYPDRQYF.

This chain joins TRBV4-1 and TRBJ1-2; 8 bases line up with TRBD1. J was trimmed by 3 bases and V by 4 bases; bases with no gene match: 1. Germline CDR1 reads MGHRA; CDR2 reads YSYEKL. This CDR3 comprises 13 residues. CDR3 protein: CASSPQGDYGYTF. The CDR3 region has the DNA TGCGCCAGCAGCCCACAGGGGGACTATGGCTACACCTTC.

This chain joins TRBV19 and TRBJ1-5; D is possibly TRBD1 (6 bases). CDR3 length: 16 residues. CDR1 LNHDA and CDR2 SQIVND come from the germline V gene (reference sequence). V lost 1 base and J 6 bases, leaving 16 bases between the germline ends. This chain's CDR3 is CASSIAQGLVGQPQHF. The CDR3 DNA is TGTGCCAGTAGTATAGCGCAGGGGTTGGTAGGTCAGCCCCAGCATTTT.

This chain links TRBV9 with TRBJ2-3; a weak D match, TRBD1 (5 bases). CDR1 and CDR2 from the germline V gene are SGDLS and YYNGEE. Trimming removed 4 bases from V and 2 bases from J, with 11 bases in between. The CDR3 spans 14 residues. The CDR3: CASSLLDNTDTQYF. CDR3 bases: TGTGCCAGCAGCTTACTGGACAACACAGATACGCAGTATTTT. Variable domain in full (rest from reference TRBV9 and TRBJ2-3): DSGVTQTPKHLITATGQRVTLRCSPRSGDLSVYWYQQSLDQGLQFLIQYYNGEERAKGNILERFSAQQFPDLHSELNLSSLELGDSALYFCASSLLDNTDTQYFGPGTRLTVL.

This chain links TRBV14 with TRBJ2-6, with D unclear. V was shortened by 0 bases and J by 4 bases, with 4 bases between the two germline ends. The CDR3 has 14 residues. Germline V gene data show CDR1 as SGHDN and CDR2 as FVKESK. In nucleotides, the CDR3 is TGTGCCAGCAGCCAAGAGTCCGGGGCCAACGTCCTGACTTTC. Translated, it gives CASSQESGANVLTF.

The genes are TRBV6-6 and TRBJ1-2; tentatively, D is TRBD1 (6 bases). The CDR3 sequence is 15 residues long. Germline CDR1 MNHNY, CDR2 SVGAGI (reference sequence). The ends were cut back, 0 bases at V and 6 bases at J, with 14 bases in the middle. The CDR3 region has the DNA TGTGCCAGCAGTTACTCCAGGCCAGGGGTGGATGGCTACACCTTC. Translated, it gives CASSYSRPGVDGYTF.

Of note for this clone: Mismatch with germline at one junction end may stem from a read error. This chain uses TRBV5-4 with TRBJ2-1; TRBD2 agrees at 10 bases. The V gene's germline CDR1 is SGHNT and CDR2 YYREEE (reference sequence). This CDR3 region has 15 residues. CDR3 DNA sequence: TGTGCCAACAGCGAGAGCGGGGGGGCCTACGGTGAGCAGTTCTTC. Encoded protein: CANSESGGAYGEQFF.

The chain is built from TRBV6-5 and TRBJ1-1, with D possibly being TRBD1 (5 bases). The CDR3 has 15 residues. The germline CDR1 and CDR2 sequences are MNHEY and SVGAGI. The V end was cut by 6 bases, the J end by 0 bases, with 14 bases between. CDR3 residues: CASSVTDIMNTEAFF. The CDR3 bases are TGTGCCAGCAGCGTGACAGATATCATGAACACTGAAGCTTTCTTT.